The text below deals with one TCR beta chain. The source of the sample is a study of blood T cell repertoires in COVID-19. In the study overall: Acute-phase and convalescent COVID-19 samples originated in the United States, Italy and Spain. PBMCs, B-cell-depleted T cells, or T cells provided the cDNA or gDNA that made up the material.

The cohort comprised adults aged 18 to 89 years residing in under 30 US areas. As processed by the authors: Reference gene primers were amplified, and this amplification served to estimate nucleated cell counts. Measured with immunoSEQ multiplex PCR; TCRdb has only the in-frame clones, and not every one. From that table come the V and J calls and clone size; the DNA was used to work out D and trimming. The sample has approximately 280,000 clones; around 90% are singletons. Sequences were obtained from PBMCs or T cells enriched from blood (not recorded which). This receptor was taken from a young woman with acute COVID-19.

The CDR3 is CASSRLRQTNEKLFF. The DNA of the CDR3 is TGTGCCAGCAGCCGCCTAAGACAGACTAATGAAAAACTGTTTTTT. The chain joins TRBV6-5 to TRBJ1-4; the D gene is possibly TRBD1 (5 bases). The ends were cut back, 6 bases at V and 2 bases at J, with 13 bases in the middle. The length of the CDR3 is 15 residues. Germline-derived CDR1 and CDR2 are MNHEY and SVGAGI.